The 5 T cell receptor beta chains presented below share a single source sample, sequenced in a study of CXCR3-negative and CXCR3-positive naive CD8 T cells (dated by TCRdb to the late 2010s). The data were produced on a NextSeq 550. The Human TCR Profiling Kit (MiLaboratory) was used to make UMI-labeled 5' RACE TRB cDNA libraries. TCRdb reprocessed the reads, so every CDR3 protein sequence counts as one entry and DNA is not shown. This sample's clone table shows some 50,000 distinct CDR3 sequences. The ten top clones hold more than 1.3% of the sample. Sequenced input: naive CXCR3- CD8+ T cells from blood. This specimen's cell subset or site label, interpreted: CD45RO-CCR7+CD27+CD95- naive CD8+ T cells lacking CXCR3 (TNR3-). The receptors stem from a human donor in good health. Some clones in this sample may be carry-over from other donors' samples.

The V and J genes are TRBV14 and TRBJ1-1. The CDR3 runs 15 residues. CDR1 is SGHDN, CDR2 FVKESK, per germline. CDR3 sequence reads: CASSQWSSGNTEAFF.

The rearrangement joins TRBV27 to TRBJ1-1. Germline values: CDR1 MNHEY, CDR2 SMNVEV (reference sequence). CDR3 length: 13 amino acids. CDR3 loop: CASSHQPSTEAFF.

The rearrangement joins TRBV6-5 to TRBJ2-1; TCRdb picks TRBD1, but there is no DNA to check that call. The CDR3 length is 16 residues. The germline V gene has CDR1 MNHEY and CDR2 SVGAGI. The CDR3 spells CASSYSTSGTNNEQFF.

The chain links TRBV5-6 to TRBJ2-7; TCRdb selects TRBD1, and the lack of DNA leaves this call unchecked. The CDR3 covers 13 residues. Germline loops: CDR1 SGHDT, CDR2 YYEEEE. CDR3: CASSYGTTYEQYF.

The CDR3 region is CASSFLAGGPYEQYF. The chain uses TRBV28 and TRBJ2-7; TCRdb indicates TRBD2, and absent DNA this call remains unverified. This CDR3 contains 15 residues. Germline V gives CDR1 MDHEN, CDR2 SYDVKM.